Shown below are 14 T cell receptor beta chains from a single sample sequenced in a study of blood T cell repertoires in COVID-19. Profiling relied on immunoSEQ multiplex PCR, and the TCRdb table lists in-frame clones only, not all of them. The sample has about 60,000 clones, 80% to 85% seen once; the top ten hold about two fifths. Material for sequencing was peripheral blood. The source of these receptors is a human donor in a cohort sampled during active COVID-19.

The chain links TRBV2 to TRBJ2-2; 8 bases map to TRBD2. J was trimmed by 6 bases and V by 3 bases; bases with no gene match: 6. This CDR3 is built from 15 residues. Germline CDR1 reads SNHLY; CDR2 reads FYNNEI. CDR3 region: CASSELRGAPGELFF. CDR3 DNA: TGTGCCAGCAGTGAGTTGCGGGGGGCGCCCGGGGAGCTGTTTTTT. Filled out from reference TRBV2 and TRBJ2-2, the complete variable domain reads EPEVTQTPSHQVTQMGQEVILRCVPISNHLYFYWYRQILGQKVEFLVSFYNNEISEKSEIFDDQFSVERPDGSNFTLKIRSTKLEDSAMYFCASSELRGAPGELFFGEGSRLTVL.

The CDR3 bases are TGTGCCAGCAGCTCCACTAGGGATCCTACAATGAGGCAGTTCTTC. This translates into CASSSTRDPTMRQFF. The chain combines TRBV11-2 with TRBJ2-1; possible D gene TRBD2, 5 bases. The CDR3 spans 15 residues. The germline gives CDR1 SGHAT, CDR2 FQNNGV. The V end was cut by 4 bases, the J end by 12 bases, with 22 bases between.

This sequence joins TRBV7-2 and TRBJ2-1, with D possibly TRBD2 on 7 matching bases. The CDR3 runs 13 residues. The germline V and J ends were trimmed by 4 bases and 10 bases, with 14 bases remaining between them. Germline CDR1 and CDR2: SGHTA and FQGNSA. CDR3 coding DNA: TGTGCCAGCAGCTCCCCGGGGGGCCGGGAGCAGTTCTTC. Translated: CASSSPGGREQFF.

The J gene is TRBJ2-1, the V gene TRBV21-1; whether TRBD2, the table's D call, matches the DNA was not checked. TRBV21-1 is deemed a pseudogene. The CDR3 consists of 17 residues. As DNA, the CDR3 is TGTGCCAGCAGTTTGCCCTTCCTCGGGTTAACCTACAATGAGCAGTTCTTC. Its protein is CASSLPFLGLTYNEQFF.

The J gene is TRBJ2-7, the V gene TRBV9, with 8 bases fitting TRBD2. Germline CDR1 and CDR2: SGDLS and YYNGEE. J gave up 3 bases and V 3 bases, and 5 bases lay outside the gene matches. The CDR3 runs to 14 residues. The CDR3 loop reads CASSATGTSYEQYF. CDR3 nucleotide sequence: TGTGCCAGCAGCGCCACCGGGACTAGCTACGAGCAGTACTTC. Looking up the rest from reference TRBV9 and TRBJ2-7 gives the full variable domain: DSGVTQTPKHLITATGQRVTLRCSPRSGDLSVYWYQQSLDQGLQFLIQYYNGEERAKGNILERFSAQQFPDLHSELNLSSLELGDSALYFCASSATGTSYEQYFGPGTRLTVT.

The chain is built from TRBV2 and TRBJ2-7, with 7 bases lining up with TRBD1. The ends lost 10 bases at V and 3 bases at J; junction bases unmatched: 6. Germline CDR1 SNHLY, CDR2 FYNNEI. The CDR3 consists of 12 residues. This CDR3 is CATQGMGYEQYF. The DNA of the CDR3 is TGTGCCACACAGGGGATGGGCTACGAGCAGTACTTC.

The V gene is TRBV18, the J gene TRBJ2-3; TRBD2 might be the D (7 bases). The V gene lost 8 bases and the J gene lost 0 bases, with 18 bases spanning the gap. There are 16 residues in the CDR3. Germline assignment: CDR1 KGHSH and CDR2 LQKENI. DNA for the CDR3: TGTGCCAGCAAAACGGGGGGCCGAATTAGCACAGATACGCAGTATTTT. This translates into CASKTGGRISTDTQYF.

Here the CDR3 DNA reads TGTGCCAGCAGCCTAGCGGGGGTGAACACCGGGGAGCTGTTTTTT. Protein sequence: CASSLAGVNTGELFF. This chain connects TRBV9 to TRBJ2-2, with 10 bases aligning to TRBD2. This CDR3 comprises 15 residues. Germline V lookup: CDR1 SGDLS, CDR2 YYNGEE. V was clipped by 4 bases and J by 1 base; unmatched bases: 1.

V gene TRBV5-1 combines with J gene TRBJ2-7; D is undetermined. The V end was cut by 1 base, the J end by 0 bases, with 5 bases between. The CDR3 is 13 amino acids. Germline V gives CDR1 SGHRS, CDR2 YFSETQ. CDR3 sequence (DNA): TGCGCCAGCAGCTTGTACTACTCCTACGAGCAGTACTTC. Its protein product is CASSLYYSYEQYF.

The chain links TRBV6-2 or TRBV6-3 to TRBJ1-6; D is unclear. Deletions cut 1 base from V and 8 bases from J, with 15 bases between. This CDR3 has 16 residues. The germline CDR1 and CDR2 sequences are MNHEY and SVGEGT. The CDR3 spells CASSYFPGYPDSPLHF. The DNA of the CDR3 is TGTGCCAGCAGTTACTTCCCAGGCTACCCTGATTCACCCCTCCACTTT.

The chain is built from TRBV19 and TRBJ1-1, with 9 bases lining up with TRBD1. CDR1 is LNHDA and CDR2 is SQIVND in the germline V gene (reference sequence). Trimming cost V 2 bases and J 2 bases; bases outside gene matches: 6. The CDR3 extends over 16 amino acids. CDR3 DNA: TGTGCCAGTAGTATACTGGACAGGGGACCTAACACTGAAGCTTTCTTT. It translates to CASSILDRGPNTEAFF.

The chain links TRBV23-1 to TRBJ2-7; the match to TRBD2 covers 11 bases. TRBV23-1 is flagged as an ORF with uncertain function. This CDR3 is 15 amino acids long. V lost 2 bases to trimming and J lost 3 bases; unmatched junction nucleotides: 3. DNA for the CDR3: TGCGCCAGCAGTCAACCCGGGACTAGCGGCTACGAGCAGTACTTC. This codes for CASSQPGTSGYEQYF.

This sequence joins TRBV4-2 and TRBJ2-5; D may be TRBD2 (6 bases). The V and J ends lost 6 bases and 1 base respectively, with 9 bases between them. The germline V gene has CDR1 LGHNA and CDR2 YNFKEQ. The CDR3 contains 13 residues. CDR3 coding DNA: TGTGCCAGCAGACCGACTAGCCAAGAGACCCAGTACTTC. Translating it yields CASRPTSQETQYF.

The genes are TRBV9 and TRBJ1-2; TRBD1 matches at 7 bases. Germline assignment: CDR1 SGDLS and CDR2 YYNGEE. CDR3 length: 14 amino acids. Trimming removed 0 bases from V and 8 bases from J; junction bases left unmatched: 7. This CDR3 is CASSVEETGKGYTF. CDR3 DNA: TGTGCCAGCAGCGTAGAAGAGACAGGGAAGGGCTACACCTTC.